This note documents a single TCR beta chain sequence. The method was immunoSEQ multiplex PCR; TCRdb's version includes in-frame clones alone and lacks a portion of them. In the table there are approximately 15,000 clones, 70% to 90% of which are singletons. This CDR3 is 15 amino acids long. V lost 2 bases and J lost 1, with 10 bases in between. CDR1 is MDHEN and CDR2 is SYDVKM in the germline V gene. The data belong to a study of blood T cell repertoires in COVID-19. Specimen: peripheral blood. The V call is TRBV28, the J call TRBJ2-3; possibly TRBD2 for D (6 bases). The TCR was taken from a woman in her seventies in a cohort sampled during active or convalescent COVID-19. CDR3 sequence: CASSLPGGGTDTQYF. The CDR3 bases are TGTGCCAGCAGTTTACCCGGGGGAGGCACAGATACGCAGTATTTT.